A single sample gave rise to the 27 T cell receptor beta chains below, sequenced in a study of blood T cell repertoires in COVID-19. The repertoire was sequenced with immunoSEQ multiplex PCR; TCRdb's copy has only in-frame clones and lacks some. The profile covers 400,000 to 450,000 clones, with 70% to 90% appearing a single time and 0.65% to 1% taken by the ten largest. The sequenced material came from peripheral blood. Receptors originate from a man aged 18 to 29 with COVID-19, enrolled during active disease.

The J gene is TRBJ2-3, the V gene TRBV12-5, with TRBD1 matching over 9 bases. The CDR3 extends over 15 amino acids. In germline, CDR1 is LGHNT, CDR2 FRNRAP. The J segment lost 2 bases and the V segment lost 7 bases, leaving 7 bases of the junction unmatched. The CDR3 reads CASVRDRVNTDTQYF. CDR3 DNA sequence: TGTGCTAGTGTCCGGGACAGGGTTAACACAGATACGCAGTATTTT.

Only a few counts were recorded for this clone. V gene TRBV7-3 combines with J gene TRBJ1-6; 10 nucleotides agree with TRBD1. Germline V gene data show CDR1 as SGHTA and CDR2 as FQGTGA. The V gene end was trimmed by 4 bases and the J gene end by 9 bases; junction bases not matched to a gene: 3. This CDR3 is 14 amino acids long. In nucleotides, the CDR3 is TGTGCCAGCAGCTCAGGACAGGGGGGTTCACCCCTCCACTTT. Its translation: CASSSGQGGSPLHF.

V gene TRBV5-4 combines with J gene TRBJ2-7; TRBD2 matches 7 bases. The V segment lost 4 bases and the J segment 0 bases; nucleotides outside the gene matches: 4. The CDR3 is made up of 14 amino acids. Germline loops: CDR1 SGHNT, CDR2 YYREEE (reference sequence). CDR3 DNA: TGTGCCAGCAGCAGACGGGGGGACTCCTACGAGCAGTACTTC. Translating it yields CASSRRGDSYEQYF.

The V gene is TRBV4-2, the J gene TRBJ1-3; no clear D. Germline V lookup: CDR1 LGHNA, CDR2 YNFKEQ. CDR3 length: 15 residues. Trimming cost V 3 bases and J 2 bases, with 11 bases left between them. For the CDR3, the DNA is TGTGCCAGCAGCCAGCCGGAGACGACTGGAAACACCATATATTTT. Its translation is CASSQPETTGNTIYF.

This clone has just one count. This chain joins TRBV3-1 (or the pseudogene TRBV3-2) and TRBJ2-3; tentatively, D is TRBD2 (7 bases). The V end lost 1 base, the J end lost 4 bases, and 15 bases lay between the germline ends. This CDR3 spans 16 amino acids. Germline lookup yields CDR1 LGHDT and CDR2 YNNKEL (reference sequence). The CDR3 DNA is TGTGCCAGCAGCCAAGGGGGGGCGGGAGCAGCAGATACGCAGTATTTT. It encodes CASSQGGAGAADTQYF.

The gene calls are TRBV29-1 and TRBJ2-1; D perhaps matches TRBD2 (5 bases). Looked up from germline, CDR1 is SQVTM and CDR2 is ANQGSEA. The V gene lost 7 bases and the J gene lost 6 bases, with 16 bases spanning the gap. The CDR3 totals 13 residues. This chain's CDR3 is CSAGSSWGNEQFF. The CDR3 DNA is TGCAGCGCCGGGTCTAGCTGGGGCAATGAGCAGTTCTTC.

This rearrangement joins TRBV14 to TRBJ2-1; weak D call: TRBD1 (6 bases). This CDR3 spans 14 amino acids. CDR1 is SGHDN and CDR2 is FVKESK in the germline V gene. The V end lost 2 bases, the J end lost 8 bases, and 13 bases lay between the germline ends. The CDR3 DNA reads TGTGCCAGCAGCCAACTAACAGGGATCGATGAGCAGTTCTTC. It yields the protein CASSQLTGIDEQFF.

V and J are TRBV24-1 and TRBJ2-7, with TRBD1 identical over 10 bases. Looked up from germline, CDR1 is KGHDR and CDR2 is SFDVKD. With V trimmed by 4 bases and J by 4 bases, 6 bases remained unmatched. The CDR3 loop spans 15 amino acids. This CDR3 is CATSDGQGGKYEQYF. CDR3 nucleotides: TGTGCCACCAGTGACGGACAGGGGGGAAAGTACGAGCAGTACTTC.

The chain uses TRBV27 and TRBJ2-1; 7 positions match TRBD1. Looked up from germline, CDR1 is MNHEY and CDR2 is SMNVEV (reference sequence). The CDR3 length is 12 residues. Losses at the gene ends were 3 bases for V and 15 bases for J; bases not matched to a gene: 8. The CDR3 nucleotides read TGTGCCAGCAGTTTCCCCGACAGGGAGAGGTTCTTC. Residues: CASSFPDRERFF.

CDR3 residues: CASSSWDREGEQYF. The CDR3 DNA follows: TGTGCCAGCAGCTCCTGGGACAGGGAAGGCGAGCAGTACTTC. The chain uses TRBV7-2 and TRBJ2-7, with TRBD1 matching over 9 bases. The CDR3 is made up of 14 amino acids. The V and J ends lost 4 bases and 6 bases, in that order; junction bases with no gene match: 7. Germline assignment: CDR1 SGHTA and CDR2 FQGNSA.

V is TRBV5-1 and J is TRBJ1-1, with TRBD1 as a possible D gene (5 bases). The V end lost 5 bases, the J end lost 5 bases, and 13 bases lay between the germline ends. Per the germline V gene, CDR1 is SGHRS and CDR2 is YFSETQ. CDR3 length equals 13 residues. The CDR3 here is CASREDSGTEAFF. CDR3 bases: TGCGCCAGCAGGGAAGACAGCGGGACTGAAGCTTTCTTT.

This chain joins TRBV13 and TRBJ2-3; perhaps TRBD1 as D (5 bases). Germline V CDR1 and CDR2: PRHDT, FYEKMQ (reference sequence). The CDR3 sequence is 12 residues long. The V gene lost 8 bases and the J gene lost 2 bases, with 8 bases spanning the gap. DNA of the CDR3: TGTGCCAGCGGGGCAACCACAGATACGCAGTATTTT. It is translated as CASGATTDTQYF.

The CDR3 DNA reads as TGTGCCAGCAGTGCGGACTATGGGCCCTACAATGAGCAGTTCTTC. It yields the protein CASSADYGPYNEQFF. The chain links TRBV2 to TRBJ2-1; D perhaps matches TRBD2 (6 bases). Germline assignment: CDR1 SNHLY and CDR2 FYNNEI. The CDR3 spans 15 residues. V was pared by 4 bases and J by 2 bases, with 12 bases between.

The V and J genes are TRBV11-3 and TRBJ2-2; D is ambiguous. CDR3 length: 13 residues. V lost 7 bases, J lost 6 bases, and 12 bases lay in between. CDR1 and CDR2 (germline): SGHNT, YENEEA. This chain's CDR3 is CASTLDAAGELFF. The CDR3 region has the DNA TGTGCCAGCACCCTAGACGCAGCCGGGGAGCTGTTTTTT.

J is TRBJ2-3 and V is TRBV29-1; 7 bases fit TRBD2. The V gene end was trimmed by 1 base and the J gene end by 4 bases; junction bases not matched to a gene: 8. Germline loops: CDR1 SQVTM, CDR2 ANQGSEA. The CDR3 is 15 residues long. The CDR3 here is CSVEGTRTGPDTQYF. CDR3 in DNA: TGCAGCGTTGAAGGGACTAGAACGGGCCCAGATACGCAGTATTTT.

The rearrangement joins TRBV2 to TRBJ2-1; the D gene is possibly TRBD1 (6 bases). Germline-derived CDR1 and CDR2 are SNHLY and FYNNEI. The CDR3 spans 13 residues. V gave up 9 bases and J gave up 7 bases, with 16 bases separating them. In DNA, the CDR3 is TGTGCCAGTAGCCACGACAGGTTAAATGAGCAGTTCTTC. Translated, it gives CASSHDRLNEQFF.

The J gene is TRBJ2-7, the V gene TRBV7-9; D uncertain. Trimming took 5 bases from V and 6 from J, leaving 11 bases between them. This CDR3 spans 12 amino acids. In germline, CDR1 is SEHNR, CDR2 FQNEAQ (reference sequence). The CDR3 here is CASSPGRGEQYF. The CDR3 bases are TGTGCCAGCAGCCCCGGCCGAGGCGAGCAGTACTTC.

CDR3 amino acids: CASSPLTSPNNEQFF. DNA of the CDR3: TGTGCCAGCAGCCCCCTGACTAGTCCAAACAATGAGCAGTTCTTC. This chain connects TRBV7-7 to TRBJ2-1; a possible D gene is TRBD2 (6 bases). Germline V CDR1 and CDR2: SSHAT, FNYEAQ (reference sequence). V dropped 5 bases and J dropped 5 bases, with 16 bases sitting between them. This CDR3 region has 15 residues.

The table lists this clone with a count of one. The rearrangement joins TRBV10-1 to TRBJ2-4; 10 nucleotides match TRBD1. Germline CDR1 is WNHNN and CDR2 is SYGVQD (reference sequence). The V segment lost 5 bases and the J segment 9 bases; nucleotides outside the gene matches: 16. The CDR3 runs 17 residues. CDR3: CASSKGTGAFGVGIQYF. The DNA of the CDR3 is TGCGCCAGCAGTAAAGGGACAGGGGCTTTCGGAGTGGGCATTCAGTACTTC.

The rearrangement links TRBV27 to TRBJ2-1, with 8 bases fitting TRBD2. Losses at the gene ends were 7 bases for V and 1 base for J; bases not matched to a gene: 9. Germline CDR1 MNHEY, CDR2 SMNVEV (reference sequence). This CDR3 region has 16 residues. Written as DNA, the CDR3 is TGTGCCAGCAAGAAACAGCGGGGGACGTCCTACAATGAGCAGTTCTTC. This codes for CASKKQRGTSYNEQFF.

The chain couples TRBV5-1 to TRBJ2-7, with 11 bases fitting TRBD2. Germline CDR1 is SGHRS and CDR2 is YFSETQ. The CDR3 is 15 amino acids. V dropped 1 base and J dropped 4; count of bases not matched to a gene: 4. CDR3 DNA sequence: TGCGCCAGCAGCTTGACTAGCGGGAGTTGGTACGAGCAGTACTTC. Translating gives CASSLTSGSWYEQYF.

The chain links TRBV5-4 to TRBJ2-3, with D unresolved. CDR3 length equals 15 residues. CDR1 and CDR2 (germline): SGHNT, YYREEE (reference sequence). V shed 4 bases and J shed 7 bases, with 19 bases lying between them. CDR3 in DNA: TGTGCCAGCAGCCCAGACTTGGTCCGCTTAAATACGCAGTATTTT. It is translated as CASSPDLVRLNTQYF.

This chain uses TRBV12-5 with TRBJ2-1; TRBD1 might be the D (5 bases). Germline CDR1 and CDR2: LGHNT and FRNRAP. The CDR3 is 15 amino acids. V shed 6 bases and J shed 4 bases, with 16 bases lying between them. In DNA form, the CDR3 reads TGTGCTAGTGGAACAGGACAAGGTGGTTACAATGAGCAGTTCTTC. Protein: CASGTGQGGYNEQFF.

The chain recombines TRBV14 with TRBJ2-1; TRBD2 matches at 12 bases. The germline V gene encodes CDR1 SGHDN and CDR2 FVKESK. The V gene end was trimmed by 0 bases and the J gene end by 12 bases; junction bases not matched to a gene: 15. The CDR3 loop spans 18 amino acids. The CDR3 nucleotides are TGTGCCAGCAGCCAAGAAGTACCGTCTAGCGGGAGGGCCCGGGGGCAGTTCTTC. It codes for CASSQEVPSSGRARGQFF.

The CDR3 protein is CASSPGLAGGRGTDTQYF. The CDR3 DNA follows: TGTGCCAGCAGTCCCGGACTAGCGGGAGGGAGGGGCACAGATACGCAGTATTTT. The gene calls are TRBV28 and TRBJ2-3; 15 bases are a match to TRBD2. CDR3 length: 18 amino acids. The germline gives CDR1 MDHEN, CDR2 SYDVKM. The V and J ends lost 5 bases and 1 base, in that order; junction bases with no gene match: 7.

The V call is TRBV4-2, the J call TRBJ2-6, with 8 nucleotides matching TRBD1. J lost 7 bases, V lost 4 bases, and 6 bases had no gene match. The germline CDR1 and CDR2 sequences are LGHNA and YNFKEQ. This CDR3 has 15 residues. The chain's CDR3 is CASSPETGEANVLTF. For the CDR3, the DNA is TGTGCCAGCAGCCCGGAGACAGGGGAAGCCAACGTCCTGACTTTC.

The DNA for the CDR3 is TGTGCCAGTATCCCGGGACAGGGTCTCAATGAGCAGTTCTTC. Protein product: CASIPGQGLNEQFF. This rearrangement joins TRBV2 to TRBJ2-1; 9 bases match TRBD1. J gave up 6 bases and V 9 bases, and 9 bases lay outside the gene matches. This CDR3 contains 14 residues. The V gene's germline CDR1 is SNHLY and CDR2 FYNNEI.